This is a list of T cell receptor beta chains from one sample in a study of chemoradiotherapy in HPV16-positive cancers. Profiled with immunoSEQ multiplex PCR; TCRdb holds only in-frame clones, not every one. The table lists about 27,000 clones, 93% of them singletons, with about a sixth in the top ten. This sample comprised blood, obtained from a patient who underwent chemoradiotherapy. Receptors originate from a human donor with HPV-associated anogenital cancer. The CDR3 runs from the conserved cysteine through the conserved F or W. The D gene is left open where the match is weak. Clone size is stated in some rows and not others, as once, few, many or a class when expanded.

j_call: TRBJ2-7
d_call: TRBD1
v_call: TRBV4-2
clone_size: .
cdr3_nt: TGTGCCAGCAGCCAGCGACAGGGGTTGGGCGAGCAGTACTTC
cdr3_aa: CASSQRQGLGEQYF

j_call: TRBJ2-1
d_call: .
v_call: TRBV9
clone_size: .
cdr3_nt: TGTGCCAGCAGCCCGCGATCGCCCCTAGAGGACAATGAGCAGTTCTTC
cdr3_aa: CASSPRSPLEDNEQFF

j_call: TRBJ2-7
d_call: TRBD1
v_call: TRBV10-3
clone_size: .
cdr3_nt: TGTGCCATCAGTGACCGGGACAGAACCTACGAGCAGTACTTC
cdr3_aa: CAISDRDRTYEQYF

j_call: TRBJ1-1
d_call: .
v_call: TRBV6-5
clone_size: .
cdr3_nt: TGTGCCAGCAGTTTGACAGTGAACACTGAAGCTTTCTTT
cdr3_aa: CASSLTVNTEAFF

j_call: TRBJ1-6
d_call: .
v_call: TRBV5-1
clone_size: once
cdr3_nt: TGCGCCAGCAGCCTCGGGATCAGCTATAATTCACCCCTCCACTTT
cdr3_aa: CASSLGISYNSPLHF

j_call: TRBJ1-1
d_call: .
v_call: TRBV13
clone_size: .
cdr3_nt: TGTGCCAGCAGCTTACGCACGGAGAACACTGAAGCTTTCTTT
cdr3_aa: CASSLRTENTEAFF

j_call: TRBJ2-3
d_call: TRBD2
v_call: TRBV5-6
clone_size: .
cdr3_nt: TGTGCCAGCAGCGGACTAGCGGGAAAAAGGGCAGATACGCAGTATTTT
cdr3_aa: CASSGLAGKRADTQYF

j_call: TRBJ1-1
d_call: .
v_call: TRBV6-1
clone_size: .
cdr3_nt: TGTGCCAGCAGTAACACACAGAACACTGAAGCTTTCTTT
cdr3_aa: CASSNTQNTEAFF

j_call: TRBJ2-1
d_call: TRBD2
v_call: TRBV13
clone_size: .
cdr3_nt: TGTGCCAGCAGACGGGAGGGAAGCTCCTACAATGAGCAGTTCTTC
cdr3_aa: CASRREGSSYNEQFF

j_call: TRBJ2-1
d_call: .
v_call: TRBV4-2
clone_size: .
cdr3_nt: TGTGCCAGCAGCCCCAGTTCAGCGGACTCCTACAATGAGCAGTTCTTC
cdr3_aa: CASSPSSADSYNEQFF

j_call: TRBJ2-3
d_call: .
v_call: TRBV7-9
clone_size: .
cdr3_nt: TGTGCCAGCAGCTTAGAAGGGACCACAGATACGCAGTATTTT
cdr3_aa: CASSLEGTTDTQYF

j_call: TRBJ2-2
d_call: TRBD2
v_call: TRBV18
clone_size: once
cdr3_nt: TGTGCCAGCTCACCACCGAAGAGCGGGAGCGGTGGCGGGGAGCTGTTTTTT
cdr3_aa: CASSPPKSGSGGGELFF